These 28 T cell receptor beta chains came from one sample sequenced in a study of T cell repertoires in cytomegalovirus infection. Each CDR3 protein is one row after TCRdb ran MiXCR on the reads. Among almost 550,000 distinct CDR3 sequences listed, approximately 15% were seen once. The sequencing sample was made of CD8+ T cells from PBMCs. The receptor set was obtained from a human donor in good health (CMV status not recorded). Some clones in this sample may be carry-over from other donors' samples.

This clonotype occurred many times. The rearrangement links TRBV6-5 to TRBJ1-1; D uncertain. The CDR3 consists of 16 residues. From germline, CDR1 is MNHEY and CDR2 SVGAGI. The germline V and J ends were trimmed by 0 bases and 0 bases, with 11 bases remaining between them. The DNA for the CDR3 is TGTGCCAGCAGTTACTCGGGATTTTCCATGAACACTGAAGCTTTCTTT. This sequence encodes CASSYSGFSMNTEAFF.

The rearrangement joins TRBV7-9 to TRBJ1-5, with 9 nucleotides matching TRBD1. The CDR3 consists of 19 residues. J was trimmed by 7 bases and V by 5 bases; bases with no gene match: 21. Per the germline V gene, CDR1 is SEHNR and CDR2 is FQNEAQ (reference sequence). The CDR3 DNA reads TGTGCCAGCAGCGGGAGCGATGGACAGGGGCCGGTAAACGCCCAGCCCCAGCATTTT. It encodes CASSGSDGQGPVNAQPQHF.

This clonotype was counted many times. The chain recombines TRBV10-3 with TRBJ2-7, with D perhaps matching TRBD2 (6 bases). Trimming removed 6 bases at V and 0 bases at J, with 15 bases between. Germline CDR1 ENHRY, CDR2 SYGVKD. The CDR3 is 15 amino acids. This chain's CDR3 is CAISPGERVSYEQYF. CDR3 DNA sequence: TGTGCCATCAGCCCCGGGGAGCGGGTCTCCTACGAGCAGTACTTC.

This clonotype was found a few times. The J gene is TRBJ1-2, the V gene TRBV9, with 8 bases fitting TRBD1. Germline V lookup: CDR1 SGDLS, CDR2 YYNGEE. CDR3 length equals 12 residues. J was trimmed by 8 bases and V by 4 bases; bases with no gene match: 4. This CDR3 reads CASSIRQGGYTF. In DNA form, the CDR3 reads TGTGCCAGCAGCATCCGACAGGGGGGCTACACCTTC.

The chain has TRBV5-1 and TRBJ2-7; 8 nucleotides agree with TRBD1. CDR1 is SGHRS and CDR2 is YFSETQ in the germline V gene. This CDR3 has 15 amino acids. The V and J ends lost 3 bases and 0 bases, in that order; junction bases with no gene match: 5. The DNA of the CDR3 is TGCGCCAGCAGCTCTTGGACAGGGATCTCCTACGAGCAGTACTTC. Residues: CASSSWTGISYEQYF.

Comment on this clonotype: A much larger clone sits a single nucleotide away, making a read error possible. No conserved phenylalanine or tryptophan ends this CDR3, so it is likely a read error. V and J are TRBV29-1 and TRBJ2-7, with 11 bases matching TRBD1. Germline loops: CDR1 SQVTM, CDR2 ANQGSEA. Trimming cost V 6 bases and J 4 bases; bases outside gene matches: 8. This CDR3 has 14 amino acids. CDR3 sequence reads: CSVESGTGGYEQYL. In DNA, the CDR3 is TGCAGCGTGGAATCCGGGACAGGGGGATACGAGCAGTACTTA.

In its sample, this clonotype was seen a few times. The CDR3 DNA reads TGCAGCGTTGAACCCCTTTTGCGGAGCTCTGGGGCCAACGTCCTGACTTTC. Translation gives CSVEPLLRSSGANVLTF. The chain couples TRBV29-1 to TRBJ2-6; D gene unclear. Per germline, CDR1 SQVTM and CDR2 ANQGSEA. Trimming stripped 2 bases from V and 0 bases from J, with 14 bases between. The CDR3 contains 17 residues.

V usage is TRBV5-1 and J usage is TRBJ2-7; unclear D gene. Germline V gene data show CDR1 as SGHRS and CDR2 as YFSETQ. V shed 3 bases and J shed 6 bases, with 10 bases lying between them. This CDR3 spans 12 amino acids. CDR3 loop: CASSSTSGEQYF. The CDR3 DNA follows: TGCGCCAGCAGCTCAACATCGGGCGAGCAGTACTTC.

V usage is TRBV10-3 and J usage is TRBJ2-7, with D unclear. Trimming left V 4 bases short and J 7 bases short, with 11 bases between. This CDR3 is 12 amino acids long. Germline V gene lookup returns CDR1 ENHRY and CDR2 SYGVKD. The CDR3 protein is CAISVSGQEQYF. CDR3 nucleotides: TGTGCCATCAGTGTATCGGGTCAAGAGCAGTACTTC.

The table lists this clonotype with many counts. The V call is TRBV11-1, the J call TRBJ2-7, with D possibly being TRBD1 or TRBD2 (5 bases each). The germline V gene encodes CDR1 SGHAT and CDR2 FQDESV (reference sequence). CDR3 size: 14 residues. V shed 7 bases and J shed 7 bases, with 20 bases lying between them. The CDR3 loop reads CASTWGTGAGEQYF. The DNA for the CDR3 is TGTGCCAGCACCTGGGGAACCGGGGCGGGTGAGCAGTACTTC.

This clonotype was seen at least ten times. CDR3 protein: CASSSLGTGLYF. The CDR3 bases are TGTGCCAGCAGCTCCCTAGGAACAGGTCTGTACTTC. This chain joins TRBV7-3 and TRBJ2-7; possibly TRBD1 for D (5 bases). CDR1 is SGHTA, CDR2 FQGTGA, per germline. The CDR3 extends over 12 amino acids. Deletions cut 4 bases from V and 12 bases from J, with 16 bases between.

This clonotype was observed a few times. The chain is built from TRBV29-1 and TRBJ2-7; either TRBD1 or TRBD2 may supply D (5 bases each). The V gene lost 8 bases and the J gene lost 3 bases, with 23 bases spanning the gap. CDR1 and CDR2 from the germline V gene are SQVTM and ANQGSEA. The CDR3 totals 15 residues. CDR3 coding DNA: TGCAGCATGCTATCCGGGACCGAGGGGTACTACGAGCAGTACTTC. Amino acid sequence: CSMLSGTEGYYEQYF.

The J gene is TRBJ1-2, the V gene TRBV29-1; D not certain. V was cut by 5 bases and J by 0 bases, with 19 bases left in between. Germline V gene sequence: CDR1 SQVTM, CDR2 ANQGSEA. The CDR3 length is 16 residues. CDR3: CSVFNPRHEANYGYTF. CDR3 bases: TGCAGCGTTTTCAACCCTCGACATGAAGCTAACTATGGCTACACCTTC.

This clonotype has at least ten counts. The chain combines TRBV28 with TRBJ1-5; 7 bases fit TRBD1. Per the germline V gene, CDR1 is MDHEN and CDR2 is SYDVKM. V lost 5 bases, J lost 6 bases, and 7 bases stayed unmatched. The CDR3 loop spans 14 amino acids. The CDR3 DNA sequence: TGTGCCAGCAGTCCCGACAGGGAGAGTCAGCCCCAGCATTTT. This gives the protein CASSPDRESQPQHF.

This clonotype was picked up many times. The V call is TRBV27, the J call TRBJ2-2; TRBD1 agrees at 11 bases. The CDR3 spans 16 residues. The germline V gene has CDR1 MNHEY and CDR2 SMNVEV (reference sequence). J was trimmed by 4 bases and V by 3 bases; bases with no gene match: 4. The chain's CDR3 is CASSLGQGVSTGELFF. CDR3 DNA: TGTGCCAGCAGTTTGGGACAGGGGGTCTCCACCGGGGAGCTGTTTTTT.

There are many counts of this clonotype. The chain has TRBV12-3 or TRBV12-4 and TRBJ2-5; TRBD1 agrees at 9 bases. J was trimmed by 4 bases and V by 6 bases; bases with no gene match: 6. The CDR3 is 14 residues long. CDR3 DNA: TGTGCCAGCAGGGACAGGGGAGGCACAGAGACCCAGTACTTC. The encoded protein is CASRDRGGTETQYF.

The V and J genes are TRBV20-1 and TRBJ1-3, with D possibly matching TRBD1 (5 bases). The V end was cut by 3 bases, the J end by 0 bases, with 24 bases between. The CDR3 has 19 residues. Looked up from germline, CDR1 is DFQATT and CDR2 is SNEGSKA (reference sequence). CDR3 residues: CSARGGGTGAESSGNTIYF. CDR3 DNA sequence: TGCAGTGCTAGGGGCGGGGGGACTGGGGCGGAGAGCTCTGGAAACACCATATATTTT.

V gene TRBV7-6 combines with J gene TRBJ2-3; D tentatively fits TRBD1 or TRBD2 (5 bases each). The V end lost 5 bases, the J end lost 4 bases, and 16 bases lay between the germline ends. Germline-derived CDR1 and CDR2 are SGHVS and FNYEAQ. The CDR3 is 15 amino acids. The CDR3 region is CASSVSVGDADTQYF. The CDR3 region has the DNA TGTGCCAGCAGCGTAAGCGTGGGGGACGCAGATACGCAGTATTTT.

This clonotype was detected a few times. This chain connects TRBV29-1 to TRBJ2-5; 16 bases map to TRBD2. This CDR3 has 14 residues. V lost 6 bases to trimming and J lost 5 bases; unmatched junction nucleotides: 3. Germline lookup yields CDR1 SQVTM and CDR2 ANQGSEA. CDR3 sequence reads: CSVGLAGGGETQYF. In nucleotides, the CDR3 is TGCAGCGTGGGACTAGCGGGAGGGGGGGAGACCCAGTACTTC.

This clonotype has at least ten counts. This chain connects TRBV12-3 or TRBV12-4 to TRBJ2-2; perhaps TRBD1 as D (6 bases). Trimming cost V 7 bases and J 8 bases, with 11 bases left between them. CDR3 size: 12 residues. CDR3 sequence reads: CASIDRLGELFF. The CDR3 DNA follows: TGTGCCAGCATCGACAGGTTGGGGGAGCTGTTTTTT.

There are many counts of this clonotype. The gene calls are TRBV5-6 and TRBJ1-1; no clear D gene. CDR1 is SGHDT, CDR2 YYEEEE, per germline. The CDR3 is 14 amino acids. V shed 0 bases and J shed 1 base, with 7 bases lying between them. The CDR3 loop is CASSLGPANTEAFF. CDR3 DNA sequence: TGTGCCAGCAGCTTGGGTCCAGCGAACACTGAAGCTTTCTTT.

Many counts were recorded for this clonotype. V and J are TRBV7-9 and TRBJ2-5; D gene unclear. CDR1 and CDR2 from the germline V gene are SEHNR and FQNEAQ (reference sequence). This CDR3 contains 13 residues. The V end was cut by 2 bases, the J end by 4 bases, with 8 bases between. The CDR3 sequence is CASSLSRIETQYF. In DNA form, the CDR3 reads TGTGCCAGCAGCTTATCCAGGATAGAGACCCAGTACTTC.

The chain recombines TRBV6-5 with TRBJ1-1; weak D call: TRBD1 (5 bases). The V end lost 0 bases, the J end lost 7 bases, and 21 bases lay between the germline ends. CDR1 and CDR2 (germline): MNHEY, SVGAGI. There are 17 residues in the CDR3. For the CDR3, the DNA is TGTGCCAGCAGTTACTCCATGGCCGGTGGACAAAGCCTTGAAGCTTTCTTT. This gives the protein CASSYSMAGGQSLEAFF.

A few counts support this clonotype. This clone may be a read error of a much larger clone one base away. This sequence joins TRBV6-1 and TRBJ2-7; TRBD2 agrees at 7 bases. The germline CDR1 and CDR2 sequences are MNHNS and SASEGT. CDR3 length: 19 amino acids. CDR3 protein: CASSEAHGRSYLSSYGQYF. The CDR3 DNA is TGTGCCAGCAGTGAAGCGCACGGGAGGTCCTACTTAAGCTCCTACGGGCAGTACTTC.

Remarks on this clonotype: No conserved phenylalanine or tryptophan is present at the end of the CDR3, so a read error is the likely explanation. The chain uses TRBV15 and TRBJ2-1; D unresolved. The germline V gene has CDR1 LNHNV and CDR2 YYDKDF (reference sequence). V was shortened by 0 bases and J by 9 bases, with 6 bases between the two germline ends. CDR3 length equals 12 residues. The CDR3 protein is CATSRDRIEQFL. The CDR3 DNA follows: TGTGCCACCAGCAGAGATCGTATTGAGCAGTTCTTA.

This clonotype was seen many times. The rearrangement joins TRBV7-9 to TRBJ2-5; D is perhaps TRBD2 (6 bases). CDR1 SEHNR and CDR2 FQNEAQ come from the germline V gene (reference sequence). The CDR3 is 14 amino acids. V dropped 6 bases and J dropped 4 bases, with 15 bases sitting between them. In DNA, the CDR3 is TGTGCCAGCAGTCCCCCCCGGCGGGGAGAGACCCAGTACTTC. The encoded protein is CASSPPRRGETQYF.

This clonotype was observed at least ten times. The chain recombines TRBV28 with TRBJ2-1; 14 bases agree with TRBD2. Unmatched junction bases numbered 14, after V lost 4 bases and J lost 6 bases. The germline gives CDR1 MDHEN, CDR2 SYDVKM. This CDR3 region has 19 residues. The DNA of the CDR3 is TGTGCCAGCAGTTGGACTAGCGGGAGGAAGGTAACACGCGCCAATGAGCAGTTCTTC. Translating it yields CASSWTSGRKVTRANEQFF.

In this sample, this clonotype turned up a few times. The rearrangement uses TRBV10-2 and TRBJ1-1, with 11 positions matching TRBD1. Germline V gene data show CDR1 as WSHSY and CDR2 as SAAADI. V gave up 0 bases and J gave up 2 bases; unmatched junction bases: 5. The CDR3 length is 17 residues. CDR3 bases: TGCGCCAGCAGTGAGTCCGGGACAGGGGGGGTTAACACTGAAGCTTTCTTT. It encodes CASSESGTGGVNTEAFF.